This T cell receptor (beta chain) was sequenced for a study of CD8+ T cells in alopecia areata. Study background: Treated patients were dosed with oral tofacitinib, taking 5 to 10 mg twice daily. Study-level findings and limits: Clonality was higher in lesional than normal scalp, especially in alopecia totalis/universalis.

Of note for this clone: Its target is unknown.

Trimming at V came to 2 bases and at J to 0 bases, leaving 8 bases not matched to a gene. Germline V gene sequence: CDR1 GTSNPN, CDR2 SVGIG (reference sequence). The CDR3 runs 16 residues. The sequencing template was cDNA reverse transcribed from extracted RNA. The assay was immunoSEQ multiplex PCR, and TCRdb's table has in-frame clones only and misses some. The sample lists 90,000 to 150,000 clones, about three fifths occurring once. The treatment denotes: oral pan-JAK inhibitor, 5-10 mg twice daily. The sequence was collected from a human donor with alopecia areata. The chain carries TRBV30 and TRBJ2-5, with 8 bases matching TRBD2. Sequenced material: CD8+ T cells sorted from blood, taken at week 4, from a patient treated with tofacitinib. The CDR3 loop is CAWSPGLAFNQETQYF. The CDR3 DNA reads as TGTGCCTGGAGTCCCGGACTAGCCTTCAACCAAGAGACCCAGTACTTC.